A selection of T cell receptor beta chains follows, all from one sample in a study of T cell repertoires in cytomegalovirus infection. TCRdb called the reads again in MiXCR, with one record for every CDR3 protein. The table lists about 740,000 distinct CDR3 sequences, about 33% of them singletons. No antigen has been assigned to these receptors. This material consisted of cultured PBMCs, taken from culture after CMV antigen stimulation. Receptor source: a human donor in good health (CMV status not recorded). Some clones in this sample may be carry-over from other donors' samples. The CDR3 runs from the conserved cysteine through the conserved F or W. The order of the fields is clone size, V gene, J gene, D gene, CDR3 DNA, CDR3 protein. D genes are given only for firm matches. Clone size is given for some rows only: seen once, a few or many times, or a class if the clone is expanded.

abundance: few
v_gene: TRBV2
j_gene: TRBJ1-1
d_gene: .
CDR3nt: TGTGCCAGCAGTGAGACTCGACTGAACACTGAAGCTTTCTTT
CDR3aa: CASSETRLNTEAFF

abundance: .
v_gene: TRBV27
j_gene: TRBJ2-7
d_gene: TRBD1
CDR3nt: TGTGCCAGCTCCTGGACAGGGGAGGGCTACGAGCAGTACTTC
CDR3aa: CASSWTGEGYEQYF

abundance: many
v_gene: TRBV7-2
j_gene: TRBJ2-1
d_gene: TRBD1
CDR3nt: TGTGCCAGCAGCTTAGTCCGACAGGGGACCAATGAGCAGTTCTTC
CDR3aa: CASSLVRQGTNEQFF

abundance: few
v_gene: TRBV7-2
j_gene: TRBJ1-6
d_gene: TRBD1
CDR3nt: TGTGCCAGCAGCTTAGGGGGGACAGCTCTTTATTCACCCCTCCACTTT
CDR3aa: CASSLGGTALYSPLHF

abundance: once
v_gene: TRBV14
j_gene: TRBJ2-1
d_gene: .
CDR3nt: TGTGCCAGCAGCCAAGATAGGTTCAATGAGCAGTTCTTC
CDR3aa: CASSQDRFNEQFF

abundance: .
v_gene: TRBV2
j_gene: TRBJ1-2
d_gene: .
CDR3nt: TGTGCCAGCCGGCAGTATCAAATCGATTATGGCTACACCTTC
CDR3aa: CASRQYQIDYGYTF

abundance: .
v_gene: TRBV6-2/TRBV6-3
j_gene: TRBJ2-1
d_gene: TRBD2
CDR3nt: TGTGCCAGCAGTCCAGGGATACTAGCGGAGCAGTTCTTC
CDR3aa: CASSPGILAEQFF

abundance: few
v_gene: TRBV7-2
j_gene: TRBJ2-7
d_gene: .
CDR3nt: TGTGCCAGCAGCTTAGACCCAGGGTGGGAGCAGTACTTC
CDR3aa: CASSLDPGWEQYF

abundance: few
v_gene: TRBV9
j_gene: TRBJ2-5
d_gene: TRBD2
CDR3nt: TGTGCCAGCAGCGTAGGACTAGCGGGAAACGAAGAGACCCAGTACTTC
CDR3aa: CASSVGLAGNEETQYF

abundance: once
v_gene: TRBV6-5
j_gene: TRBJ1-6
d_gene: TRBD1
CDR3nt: TGTGCCAGCAGTTATCGGACAGGGCCATATAATTCACCCCTCCACTTT
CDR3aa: CASSYRTGPYNSPLHF

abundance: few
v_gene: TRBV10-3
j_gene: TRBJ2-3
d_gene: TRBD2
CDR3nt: TGTGCCATCAGTGAAGGGACTAGCGGGGGCTCAACTAGCACAGATACGCAGTATTTT
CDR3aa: CAISEGTSGGSTSTDTQYF

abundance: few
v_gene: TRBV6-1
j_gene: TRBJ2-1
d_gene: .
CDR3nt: TGTGCCACTTCGATCGACCCGTGGTCCCCGGTCTACAATGAGCAGTTCTTC
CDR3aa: CATSIDPWSPVYNEQFF

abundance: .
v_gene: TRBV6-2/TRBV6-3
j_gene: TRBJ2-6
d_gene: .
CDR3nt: TGTGCCAGCAGAGCTAGGGGAACTGGGGCCAACGTCCTGACTTTC
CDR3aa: CASRARGTGANVLTF

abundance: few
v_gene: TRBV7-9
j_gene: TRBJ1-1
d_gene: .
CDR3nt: TGTGCCAGCAGCTTGAGGGACAAACTCATGAACACTGAAGCTTTCTTT
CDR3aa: CASSLRDKLMNTEAFF

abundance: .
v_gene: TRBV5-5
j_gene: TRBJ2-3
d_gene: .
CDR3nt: TGTGCCAGCCACCACGAGGTAGATACGCAGTATTTT
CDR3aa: CASHHEVDTQYF

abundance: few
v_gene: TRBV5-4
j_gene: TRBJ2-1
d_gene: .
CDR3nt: TGTGCCAGCAGCTTTGGTACCTTGTCCCATAATGAGCAGTTCTTC
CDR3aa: CASSFGTLSHNEQFF

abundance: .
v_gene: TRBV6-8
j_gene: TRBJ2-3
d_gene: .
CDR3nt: TGTGCCAGCAGTAACAGGGGGGGGGAAGATACGCAGTATTTT
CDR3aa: CASSNRGGEDTQYF

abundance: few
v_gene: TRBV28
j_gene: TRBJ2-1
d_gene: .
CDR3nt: TGTGCCAGCAGTTCCCCCCGAGCGGCCAACAATGAGCAGTTCTTC
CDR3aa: CASSSPRAANNEQFF

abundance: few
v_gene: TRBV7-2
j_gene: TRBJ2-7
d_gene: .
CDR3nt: TGTGCCAGCAGCCAATACTCCTACGAGCAGTACTTC
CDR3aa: CASSQYSYEQYF

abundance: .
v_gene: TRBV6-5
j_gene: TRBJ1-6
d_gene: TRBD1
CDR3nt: TGTGCCAGCAGCCGGGACAGGGTGGGAGGTAATTCACCCCTCCACTTT
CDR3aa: CASSRDRVGGNSPLHF

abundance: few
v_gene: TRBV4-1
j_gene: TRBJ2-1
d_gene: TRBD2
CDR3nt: TGCGCCAGCAGCCACCTCCGGGGGGATGAGCAGTTCTTC
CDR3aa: CASSHLRGDEQFF

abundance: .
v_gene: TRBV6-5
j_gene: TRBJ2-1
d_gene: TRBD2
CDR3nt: TGTGCCAGCAGTGAGCTAGCGGGGGGGTACAATGAGCAGTTCTTC
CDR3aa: CASSELAGGYNEQFF

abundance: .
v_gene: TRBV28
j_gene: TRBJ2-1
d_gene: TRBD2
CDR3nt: TGTGCCAGCAGTCGTCTAGCGGGGGGGGCCGAGGATGAGCAGTTCTTC
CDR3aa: CASSRLAGGAEDEQFF

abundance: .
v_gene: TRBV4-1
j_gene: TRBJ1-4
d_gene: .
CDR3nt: TGCGCCAGCAGCCAAGACAGGGGCGGAACTAATGAAAAACTGTTTTTT
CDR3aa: CASSQDRGGTNEKLFF

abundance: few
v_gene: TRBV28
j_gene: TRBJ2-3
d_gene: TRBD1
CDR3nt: TGTGCCAGCAGTTCAGCGACAGGGGGCGGGGATACGCAGTATTTT
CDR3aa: CASSSATGGGDTQYF

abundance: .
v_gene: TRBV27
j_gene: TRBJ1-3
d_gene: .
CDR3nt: TGTGCCAGCAGTTTATCGGTTGGGGGCGTTGGAAACACCATATATTTT
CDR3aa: CASSLSVGGVGNTIYF

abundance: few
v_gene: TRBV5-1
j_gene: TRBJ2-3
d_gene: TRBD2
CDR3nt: TGCGCCAGCAGCCCACGGTCTAGCGGGCTTTGGGATACGCAGTATTTT
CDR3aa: CASSPRSSGLWDTQYF

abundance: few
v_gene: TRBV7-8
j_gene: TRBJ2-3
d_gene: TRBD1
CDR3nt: TGTGCCAGCAGCTTAGAGGGACAGGGAGGCACAGATACGCAGTATTTT
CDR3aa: CASSLEGQGGTDTQYF

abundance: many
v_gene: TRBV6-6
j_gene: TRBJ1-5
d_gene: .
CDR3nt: TGTGCCAGCAGTTACCGTCCCGGGAATCAGCCCCAGCATTTT
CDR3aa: CASSYRPGNQPQHF

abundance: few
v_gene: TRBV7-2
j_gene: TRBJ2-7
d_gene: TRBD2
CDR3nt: TGTGCCAGCAGCCTCTACCTAGGGAGGGCCGCCTCCTACGAGCAGTACTTC
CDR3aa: CASSLYLGRAASYEQYF

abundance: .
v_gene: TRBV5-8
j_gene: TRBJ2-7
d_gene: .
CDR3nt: TGTGCCAGCATATTCCGGGGGTCTAGCTCCTACGAGCAGTACTTC
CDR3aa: CASIFRGSSSYEQYF

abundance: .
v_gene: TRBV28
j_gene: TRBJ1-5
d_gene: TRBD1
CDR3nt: TGTGCCAGCAGTTTCGGACAGGGGGTGAGCGGCAATCAGCCCCAGCATTTT
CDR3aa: CASSFGQGVSGNQPQHF

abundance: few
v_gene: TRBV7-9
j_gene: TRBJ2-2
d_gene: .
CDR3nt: TGTGCCAGCAGCCCCAAGGGAGGGGGCACCGGGGAGCTGTTTTTT
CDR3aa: CASSPKGGGTGELFF

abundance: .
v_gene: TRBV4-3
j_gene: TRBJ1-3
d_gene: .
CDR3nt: TGCGCCAGCAGCCAAGTGGCAGGGGTTGGAAACACCATATATTTT
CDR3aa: CASSQVAGVGNTIYF

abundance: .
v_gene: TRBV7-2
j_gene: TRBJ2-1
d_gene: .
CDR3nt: TGTGCCAGCAGTGAACTCAGCACAATAGCGGGACAGTTGGAGCAGTTCTTC
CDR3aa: CASSELSTIAGQLEQFF

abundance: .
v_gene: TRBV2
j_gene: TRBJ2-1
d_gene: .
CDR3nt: TGTGCCAGCAGTGAAATAGATGAGCAGTTCTTC
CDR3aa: CASSEIDEQFF

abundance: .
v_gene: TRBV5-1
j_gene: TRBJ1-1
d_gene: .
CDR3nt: TGCGCCAGCAGCACAGACAGAACTGAAGCTTTCTTT
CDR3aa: CASSTDRTEAFF

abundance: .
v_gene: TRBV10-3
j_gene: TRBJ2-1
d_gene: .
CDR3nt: TGTGCCATCACTTCAGAAGGGACTGGCGACTTAACAATTAACTACAATGAGCAGTTCTTC
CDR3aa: CAITSEGTGDLTINYNEQFF

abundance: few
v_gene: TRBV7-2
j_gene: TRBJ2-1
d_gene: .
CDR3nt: TGTGCCAGCAGCAGGGGGGGGTCGGGGAATGAGCAGTTCTTC
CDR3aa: CASSRGGSGNEQFF

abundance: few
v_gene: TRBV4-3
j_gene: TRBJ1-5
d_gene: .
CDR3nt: TGCGCCAGCAGCCAAGAGGCCGTTAGCAATCAGCCCCAGCATTTT
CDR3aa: CASSQEAVSNQPQHF

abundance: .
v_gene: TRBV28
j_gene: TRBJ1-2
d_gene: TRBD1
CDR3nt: TGTGCCAGCACCCCGTCGGGACAGGGGTCATCCCACTACACCTTC
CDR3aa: CASTPSGQGSSHYTF

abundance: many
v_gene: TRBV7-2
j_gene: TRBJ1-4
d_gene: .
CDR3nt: TGTGCCAGCAGCTTAGGGGGTTCAACTAATGAAAAACTGTTTTTT
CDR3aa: CASSLGGSTNEKLFF

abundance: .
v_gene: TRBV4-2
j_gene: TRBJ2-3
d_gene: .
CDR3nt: TGTGCCAGCAGCCAAGTCGGCGAGGGGGGCACAGATACGCAGTATTTT
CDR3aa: CASSQVGEGGTDTQYF

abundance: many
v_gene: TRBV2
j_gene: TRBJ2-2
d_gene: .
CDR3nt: TGTGCCAGCTTAAGGGACGCAAACACCGGGGAGCTGTTTTTT
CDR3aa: CASLRDANTGELFF

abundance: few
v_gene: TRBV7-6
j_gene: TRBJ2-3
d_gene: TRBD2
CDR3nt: TGTGCCAGCAAACCAACCCCGTGGCCGGGACTAGCGGACTCAGATACGCAGTATTTT
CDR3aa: CASKPTPWPGLADSDTQYF

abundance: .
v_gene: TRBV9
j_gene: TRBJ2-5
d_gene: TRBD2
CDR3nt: TGTGCCAGCAGCGCTGAGCGGGGAGAGACCCAGTACTTC
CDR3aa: CASSAERGETQYF

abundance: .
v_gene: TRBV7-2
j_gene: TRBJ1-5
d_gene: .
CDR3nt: TGTGCCAGCAGCCCACCGGGAGCAAGACTCAATCAGCCCCAGCATTTT
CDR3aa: CASSPPGARLNQPQHF

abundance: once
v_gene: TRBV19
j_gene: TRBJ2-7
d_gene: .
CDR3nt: TGTGCCAGTAGTGCCGGACAGAAGACGTACGAGCAGTACTTC
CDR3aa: CASSAGQKTYEQYF

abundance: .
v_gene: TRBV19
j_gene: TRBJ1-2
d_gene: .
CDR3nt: TGTGCCAGTAGGAGGTCGGTGGGGGACCCCTCTAACTATGGCTACACCTTC
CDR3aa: CASRRSVGDPSNYGYTF

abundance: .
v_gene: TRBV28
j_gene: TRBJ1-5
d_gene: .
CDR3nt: TGTGCCACCAACGCGGGGGGTTCCCAGCATTTT
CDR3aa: CATNAGGSQHF

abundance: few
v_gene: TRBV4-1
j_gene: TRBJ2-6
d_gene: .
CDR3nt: TGCGCCAGCAGCCAAGTGCTGTCTGGGGCCAACGTCCTGACTTTC
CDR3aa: CASSQVLSGANVLTF

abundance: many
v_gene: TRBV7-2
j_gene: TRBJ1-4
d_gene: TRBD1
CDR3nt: TGTGCCAGCAGCCCAGACAGGGGGAATGAAAAACTGTTTTTT
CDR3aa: CASSPDRGNEKLFF

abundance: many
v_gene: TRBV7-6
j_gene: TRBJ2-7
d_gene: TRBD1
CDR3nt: TGTGCCAGCAGCATCGGGACAGCTAGCTCCTACGAGCAGTACTTC
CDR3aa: CASSIGTASSYEQYF

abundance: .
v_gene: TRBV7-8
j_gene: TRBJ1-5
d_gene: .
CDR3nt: TGTGCCAGCAGCTTATCGGTGTCGGAGCCCCAGCATTTT
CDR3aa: CASSLSVSEPQHF

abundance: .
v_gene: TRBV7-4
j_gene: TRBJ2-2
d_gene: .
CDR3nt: TGTGCCAGCAGCATACCACCAAACGGGGAGCTGTTTTTT
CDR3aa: CASSIPPNGELFF

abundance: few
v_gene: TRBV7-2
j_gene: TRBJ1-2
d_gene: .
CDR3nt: TGTGCCAGCAGCCAGGGGTTCGGGGGCCCAAGCTATGGCTACACCTTC
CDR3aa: CASSQGFGGPSYGYTF

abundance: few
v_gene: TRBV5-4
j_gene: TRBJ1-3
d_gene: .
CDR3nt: TGTGCCAGCAGCCCGGACGGCTCTGGAAACACCATATATTTT
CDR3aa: CASSPDGSGNTIYF

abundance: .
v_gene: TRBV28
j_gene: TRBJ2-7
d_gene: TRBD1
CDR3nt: TGTGCCAGCAGTTCTTGGACAGGGGGGGCCTACGAGCAGTACTTC
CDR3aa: CASSSWTGGAYEQYF

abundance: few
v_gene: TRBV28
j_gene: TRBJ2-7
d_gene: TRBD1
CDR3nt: TGTGCCAGCAGTCAGGGGACAGAAATCTCCTACGAGCAGTACTTC
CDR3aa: CASSQGTEISYEQYF

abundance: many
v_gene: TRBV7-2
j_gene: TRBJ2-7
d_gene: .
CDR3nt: TGTGCCAGCAGCTTAGGGGGCGGGAACTCCTACGAGCAGTACTTC
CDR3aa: CASSLGGGNSYEQYF